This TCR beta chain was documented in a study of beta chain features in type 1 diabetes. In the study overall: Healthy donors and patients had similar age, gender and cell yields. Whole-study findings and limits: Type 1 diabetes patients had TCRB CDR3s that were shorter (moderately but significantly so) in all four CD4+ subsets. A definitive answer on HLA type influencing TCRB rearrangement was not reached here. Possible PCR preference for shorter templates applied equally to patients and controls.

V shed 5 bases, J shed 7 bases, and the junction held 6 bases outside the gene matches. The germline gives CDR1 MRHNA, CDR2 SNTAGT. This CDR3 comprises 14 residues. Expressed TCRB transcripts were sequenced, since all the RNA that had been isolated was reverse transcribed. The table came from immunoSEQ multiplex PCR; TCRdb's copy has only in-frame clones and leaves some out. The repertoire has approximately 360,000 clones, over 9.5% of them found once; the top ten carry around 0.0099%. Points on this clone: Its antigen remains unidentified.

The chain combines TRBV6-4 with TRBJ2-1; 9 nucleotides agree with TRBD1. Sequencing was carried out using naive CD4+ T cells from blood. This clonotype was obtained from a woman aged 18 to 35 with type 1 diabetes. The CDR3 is CASSLDRGRNEQFF. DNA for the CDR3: TGTGCCAGCAGTCTGGACAGGGGACGGAATGAGCAGTTCTTC.